Below, 25 T cell receptor beta chains from the same sample are listed, as sequenced in a study of cytomegalovirus exposure and HLA in healthy donors. Profiled with immunoSEQ multiplex PCR; TCRdb holds only in-frame clones, not every one. Counted here are roughly 120,000 clones, over 85% occurring once; the ten biggest clones make up approximately 3.3%. Specimen: PBMCs. All receptors come from a man aged 30 to 45 in good health and CMV-seronegative.

This chain joins TRBV5-6 and TRBJ2-7, with 11 bases lining up with TRBD1. The trim removed 2 bases at V and 6 bases at J, leaving 1 base unmatched. This CDR3 comprises 13 residues. Germline V gene data show CDR1 as SGHDT and CDR2 as YYEEEE. The DNA of the CDR3 is TGTGCCAGCAGCTTTGGGACAGGGGGCGAGCAGTACTTC. Its protein is CASSFGTGGEQYF.

The rearrangement links TRBV7-6 to TRBJ2-7; 7 bases agree with TRBD1. This CDR3 is built from 17 residues. CDR1 and CDR2 (germline): SGHVS, FNYEAQ. Germline trimming cut 6 bases from V and 3 bases from J; bases unmatched to any gene: 17. The CDR3 region is CASSNLTTGTVYYEQYF. CDR3 DNA: TGTGCCAGCAGTAACCTGACTACCGGGACAGTTTACTACGAGCAGTACTTC.

This clone turned up a few times. The chain combines TRBV6-5 with TRBJ2-1; D not certain. V lost 1 base and J 4 bases, leaving 11 bases between the germline ends. Germline loops: CDR1 MNHEY, CDR2 SVGAGI. CDR3 size: 15 residues. CDR3 coding DNA: TGTGCCAGCAGTTACTACCCCGACACATACAATGAGCAGTTCTTC. Its translation: CASSYYPDTYNEQFF.

The V and J genes are TRBV19 and TRBJ2-7; 8 bases map to TRBD1. In germline, CDR1 is LNHDA, CDR2 SQIVND (reference sequence). V was pared by 8 bases and J by 5 bases, with 17 bases of the junction left unmatched. The CDR3 sequence is 16 residues long. DNA of the CDR3: TGTGCCAGTGGGGGACAGGACACCCTGGGGTTCGACGAGCAGTACTTC. Encoded protein: CASGGQDTLGFDEQYF.

This clone was counted a single time. The genes are TRBV7-6 and TRBJ2-3; the D gene is possibly TRBD2 (6 bases). V lost 2 bases and J 7 bases, leaving 16 bases between the germline ends. The CDR3 contains 15 residues. Looked up from germline, CDR1 is SGHVS and CDR2 is FNYEAQ. The CDR3 DNA reads TGTGCCAGCAGCTTATCGGGACTTTTAGTTTATACGCAGTATTTT. Translated, it gives CASSLSGLLVYTQYF.

CDR3 bases: TGTGCCAGCAATCCAACAATTCTCCCCAATCAGCCCCAGCATTTT. Residues: CASNPTILPNQPQHF. The rearrangement uses TRBV6-1 and TRBJ1-5; unclear D gene. CDR3 length: 15 amino acids. Germline V gene data show CDR1 as MNHNS and CDR2 as SASEGT. V lost 7 bases and J lost 3, with 16 bases in between.

The chain is built from TRBV13 and TRBJ2-5, with 7 bases that match TRBD1. The CDR3 is 16 amino acids. Germline CDR1 and CDR2: PRHDT and FYEKMQ (reference sequence). Trimming cost V 1 base and J 0 bases; bases outside gene matches: 5. Written as DNA, the CDR3 is TGTGCCAGCAGCTTAGCGCAGGGGGTCTACCAAGAGACCCAGTACTTC. Amino acid sequence: CASSLAQGVYQETQYF.

This chain links TRBV6-5 with TRBJ2-5, with 8 nucleotides matching TRBD1. V was pared by 5 bases and J by 3 bases, with 2 bases of the junction left unmatched. The germline V gene has CDR1 MNHEY and CDR2 SVGAGI. This CDR3 comprises 13 residues. The CDR3 loop reads CASSRTGKETQYF. CDR3 nucleotides: TGTGCCAGCAGTCGGACAGGGAAAGAGACCCAGTACTTC.

This clone was counted once. The chain joins TRBV4-2 to TRBJ2-7; a weak D match, TRBD2 (6 bases). Per germline, CDR1 LGHNA and CDR2 YNFKEQ. The CDR3 spans 14 residues. With 4 bases removed from V and 2 bases from J, the gap between germline ends came to 12 bases. This chain's CDR3 is CASSPQGGPYEQYF. In DNA form, the CDR3 reads TGTGCCAGCAGCCCTCAAGGAGGGCCCTACGAGCAGTACTTC.

The rearrangement uses TRBV7-3 and TRBJ2-3; possibly TRBD2 for D (6 bases). V lost 3 bases to trimming and J lost 1 base, with 14 bases between them. In germline, CDR1 is SGHTA, CDR2 FQGTGA. The CDR3 runs 16 residues. The CDR3 region is CASSFTGTAGTDTQYF. The CDR3 nucleotides read TGTGCCAGCAGCTTTACCGGGACTGCCGGCACAGATACGCAGTATTTT.

CDR3 bases: TGCAGCGTCGGCAGAGGGAACACTGAAGCTTTCTTT. Translating it yields CSVGRGNTEAFF. V gene TRBV29-1 combines with J gene TRBJ1-1; D not resolved. Germline V CDR1 and CDR2: SQVTM, ANQGSEA. The CDR3 consists of 12 residues. V was pared by 6 bases and J by 1 base, with 9 bases between.

J is TRBJ2-2 and V is TRBV9; D is perhaps TRBD2 (6 bases). The CDR3 runs to 16 residues. Germline V gives CDR1 SGDLS, CDR2 YYNGEE. V dropped 0 bases and J dropped 5 bases, with 14 bases sitting between them. The CDR3 region is CASSVGGGPRTGELFF. The CDR3 nucleotides read TGTGCCAGCAGCGTAGGTGGAGGGCCCCGGACCGGGGAGCTGTTTTTT.

This chain uses TRBV5-1 with TRBJ1-6; TRBD1 might be the D (5 bases). V lost 0 bases and J 13 bases, leaving 20 bases between the germline ends. This CDR3 has 16 residues. CDR1 is SGHRS, CDR2 YFSETQ, per germline. CDR3 bases: TGCGCCAGCAGCTTGGGGGATGGGGGGACCAAGGCGCCCCTCCACTTT. Its translation is CASSLGDGGTKAPLHF.

The V call is TRBV18, the J call TRBJ2-7, with 9 bases aligning to TRBD1. V shed 5 bases and J 0 bases; nucleotides not matched to a gene: 11. Germline CDR1 KGHSH, CDR2 LQKENI. The length of the CDR3 is 17 residues. The CDR3 loop is CASSTGQGPRSSYEQYF. CDR3 sequence (DNA): TGTGCCAGCTCAACCGGACAGGGGCCTCGGAGCTCCTACGAGCAGTACTTC.

This chain joins TRBV7-3 and TRBJ2-2; D gene ambiguous. The CDR3 covers 12 residues. Germline V gene sequence: CDR1 SGHTA, CDR2 FQGTGA. V lost 2 bases, J lost 6 bases, and 4 bases lay in between. This chain's CDR3 is CASSLYPGELFF. CDR3 coding DNA: TGTGCCAGCAGCTTATATCCCGGGGAGCTGTTTTTT.

The chain joins TRBV28 to TRBJ1-3; TRBD1 matches at 7 bases. With V trimmed by 8 bases and J by 0 bases, 4 bases remained unmatched. The CDR3 is 14 residues long. Germline assignment: CDR1 MDHEN and CDR2 SYDVKM. The CDR3 bases are TGTGCCAGCGCCGGGACAGTCTCTGGAAACACCATATATTTT. Translating it yields CASAGTVSGNTIYF. Drawing the rest from reference TRBV28 and TRBJ1-3, the complete variable domain is DVKVTQSSRYLVKRTGEKVFLECVQDMDHENMFWYRQDPGLGLRLIYFSYDVKMKEKGDIPEGYSVSREKKERFSLILESASTNQTSMYLCASAGTVSGNTIYFGEGSWLTVV.

V is TRBV6-1 and J is TRBJ1-4, with TRBD1 identical over 10 bases. The V and J ends lost 4 bases and 5 bases, in that order; junction bases with no gene match: 4. The CDR3 is 15 residues long. The V gene's germline CDR1 is MNHNS and CDR2 SASEGT. As DNA, the CDR3 is TGTGCCAGCAGTGCGAGGGGACAGGGGAATGAAAAACTGTTTTTT. The encoded protein is CASSARGQGNEKLFF.

The V and J genes are TRBV6-6 and TRBJ1-1, with D maybe TRBD1 (5 bases). V gave up 4 bases and J gave up 10 bases, with 10 bases separating them. From germline, CDR1 is MNHNY and CDR2 SVGAGI (reference sequence). The CDR3 spans 11 residues. The CDR3 DNA sequence: TGTGCCAGCAGTTTACGACAGATAGCTTTCTTT. It specifies CASSLRQIAFF.

V usage is TRBV14 and J usage is TRBJ1-2; D remains ambiguous. Germline V gives CDR1 SGHDN, CDR2 FVKESK. The CDR3 covers 17 residues. The V end lost 4 bases, the J end lost 5 bases, and 23 bases lay between the germline ends. CDR3 amino acids: CASSPGEGAWGLYGYTF. The DNA for the CDR3 is TGTGCCAGCAGCCCCGGGGAGGGTGCCTGGGGTCTATATGGCTACACCTTC.

V gene TRBV10-3 combines with J gene TRBJ2-7; D gene ambiguous. Germline V lookup: CDR1 ENHRY, CDR2 SYGVKD. The CDR3 extends over 13 amino acids. V gave up 4 bases and J gave up 3 bases, with 10 bases separating them. CDR3 DNA sequence: TGTGCCATCAGTGCACTGTCCTTCTACGAGCAGTACTTC. It encodes CAISALSFYEQYF.

The V call is TRBV27, the J call TRBJ2-1; 12 bases map to TRBD2. The germline V gene encodes CDR1 MNHEY and CDR2 SMNVEV (reference sequence). The V segment lost 0 bases and the J segment 9 bases; nucleotides outside the gene matches: 6. This CDR3 contains 16 residues. CDR3 in amino acids: CASSLSGLAGGGEQFF. In DNA, the CDR3 is TGTGCCAGCAGTTTATCCGGGCTAGCGGGGGGGGGTGAGCAGTTCTTC.

The rearrangement links TRBV5-1 to TRBJ1-1; D gene unclear. This CDR3 has 13 residues. Trimming left V 7 bases short and J 1 base short, with 11 bases between. Per the germline V gene, CDR1 is SGHRS and CDR2 is YFSETQ. This chain's CDR3 is CASESEGNTEAFF. In DNA, the CDR3 is TGCGCCAGCGAATCGGAGGGGAACACTGAAGCTTTCTTT.

The chain employs TRBV7-2 and TRBJ2-7; D remains unclear. The CDR3 consists of 13 residues. CDR1 is SGHTA, CDR2 FQGNSA, per germline. The V end lost 1 base, the J end lost 6 bases, and 10 bases lay between the germline ends. CDR3 DNA: TGTGCCAGCAGCTTAGTGCGGCAGAGCGAGCAGTACTTC. It encodes CASSLVRQSEQYF.

This rearrangement joins TRBV9 to TRBJ1-1; D perhaps matches TRBD1 (5 bases). Germline V gene lookup returns CDR1 SGDLS and CDR2 YYNGEE. CDR3 length: 14 residues. Trimming removed 0 bases from V and 5 bases from J, with 11 bases in between. CDR3 nucleotide sequence: TGTGCCAGCAGCGTAGCCCTCGGGGGGACTGAAGCTTTCTTT. Protein sequence: CASSVALGGTEAFF.

The chain couples TRBV4-1 to TRBJ2-7; D remains ambiguous. The V end lost 1 base, the J end lost 0 bases, and 13 bases lay between the germline ends. The germline gives CDR1 MGHRA, CDR2 YSYEKL. This CDR3 has 16 amino acids. The CDR3 bases are TGCGCCAGCAGCCAAGCCCCCCGGAACAGCTCCTACGAGCAGTACTTC. This codes for CASSQAPRNSSYEQYF.